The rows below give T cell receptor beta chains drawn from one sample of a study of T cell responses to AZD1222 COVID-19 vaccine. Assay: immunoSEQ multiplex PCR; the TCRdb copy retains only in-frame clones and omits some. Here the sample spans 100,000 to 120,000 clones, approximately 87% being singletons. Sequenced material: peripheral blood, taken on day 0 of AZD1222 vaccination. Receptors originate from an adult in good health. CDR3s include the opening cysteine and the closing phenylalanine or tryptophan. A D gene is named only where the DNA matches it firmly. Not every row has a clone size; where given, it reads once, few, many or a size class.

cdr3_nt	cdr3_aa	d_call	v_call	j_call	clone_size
TGTGCCAGTAGCAGACAGGGTAATCAGCCCCAGCATTTT	CASSRQGNQPQHF	TRBD1	TRBV19	TRBJ1-5	.
TGCGCCAGCAGCCAGTTAGCGGGGGGACCTAAAACCGGGGAGCTGTTTTTT	CASSQLAGGPKTGELFF	TRBD2	TRBV4-1	TRBJ2-2	.
TGTGCCAGCAGCCCCGGGACTAGGCATTCCTACGAGCAGTACTTC	CASSPGTRHSYEQYF	TRBD2	TRBV27	TRBJ2-7	.
TGCGCCAGCAGCCTTGACCAAGAGACCCAGTACTTC	CASSLDQETQYF	.	TRBV5-1	TRBJ2-5	.
TGTGCCAGCGAAGACTCCACAACGAAGACCCAGTACTTC	CASEDSTTKTQYF	.	TRBV28	TRBJ2-5	.
TGTGCAAGTCAAAAGGGGTTTGGGTACACTGAAGCTTTCTTT	CASQKGFGYTEAFF	.	TRBV12-2	TRBJ1-1	.
TGCGCCAGCAGCTTGGCGTCGCCAGGGAGGTACGAGCAGTACTTC	CASSLASPGRYEQYF	.	TRBV5-1	TRBJ2-7	.
TGTGCCAGCAGCCCGCTGGGGGCGGAAACAGATACGCAGTATTTT	CASSPLGAETDTQYF	.	TRBV7-3	TRBJ2-3	.
TGTGCCAGCAGTTTCAGCAGGGTCCAAGTCGGCAGGGAAAAACTGTTTTTT	CASSFSRVQVGREKLFF	.	TRBV27	TRBJ1-4	.
TGCGCCAGCAGCCAAGAGGCGGGACTGGCCTACGAGCAGTACTTC	CASSQEAGLAYEQYF	.	TRBV4-3	TRBJ2-7	.
TGTGCCAGCAGCGTGGGTCGACAGGGTGATAACGAGCAGTACTTC	CASSVGRQGDNEQYF	TRBD1	TRBV9	TRBJ2-7	once
TGTGCCAGCAGCTACCCCGGGGGAGGGAACACCGGGGAGCTGTTTTTT	CASSYPGGGNTGELFF	.	TRBV7-8	TRBJ2-2	once
TGTGCCAGCTCACTGAATCAGGAATACAATGAGCAGTTCTTC	CASSLNQEYNEQFF	.	TRBV18	TRBJ2-1	.
TGTGCCAGCAGCTCCGACAGGGGGCGAAATGAGCAGTTCTTC	CASSSDRGRNEQFF	TRBD1	TRBV5-6	TRBJ2-1	few
TGTGCCAGTAGTGCCCGGGACGGGAGAGCTCCTAATGAAAAACTGTTTTTT	CASSARDGRAPNEKLFF	.	TRBV19	TRBJ1-4	.
TGTGCCAGCAGCCAGGAACAGGTTGGGGAGCAGTACTTC	CASSQEQVGEQYF	.	TRBV3-1/TRBV3-2	TRBJ2-7	.
TGTGCCAGCAGCTTAGAGGCAGGGCTTACCCAAGAGACCCAGTACTTC	CASSLEAGLTQETQYF	.	TRBV7-2	TRBJ2-5	few
TGTGCCAGCAGCCCCGGGGGGAACACCGGGGAGCTGTTTTTT	CASSPGGNTGELFF	.	TRBV28	TRBJ2-2	.
TGTGCCACCAGCAGGGGCGGGGGCACGAGTTACAATGAGCAGTTCTTC	CATSRGGGTSYNEQFF	.	TRBV15	TRBJ2-1	.
TGTGCCACCAGTGATCCCGGGACAATGAGCACAGATACGCAGTATTTT	CATSDPGTMSTDTQYF	.	TRBV24-1	TRBJ2-3	once
TGCGCCAGCCGAATTAGCGGACTGCTGCGGCAAGAGACCCAGTACTTC	CASRISGLLRQETQYF	.	TRBV23-1	TRBJ2-5	.
TGTGCCAGCCGTGGGTCTAGCGGGGCCTGGGGGGAGCTGTTTTTT	CASRGSSGAWGELFF	TRBD2	TRBV2	TRBJ2-2	once
TGTGCCAGCAGCCGGCAACTAGCGGGAGGGCCCTACGAGCAGTACTTC	CASSRQLAGGPYEQYF	TRBD2	TRBV4-2	TRBJ2-7	.
TGTGCCACCAGCAGGACGGGGGCAACGGGACAGACTAACTATGGCTACACCTTC	CATSRTGATGQTNYGYTF	TRBD1	TRBV15	TRBJ1-2	.
TGTGCCAGCAGACCCAGGGGAGAAAAACTGTTTTTT	CASRPRGEKLFF	.	TRBV28	TRBJ1-4	.
TGTGCCAGCAGCTCCCGGGACAGGCCTGCGCTCGAGCAGTACTTC	CASSSRDRPALEQYF	TRBD1	TRBV7-8	TRBJ2-7	.
TGTGCCACTGGTAGGAACAGGGAGAAGCAGTTCTTC	CATGRNREKQFF	.	TRBV15	TRBJ2-1	.
TGCGCCAGCAGCCAAGTATTAGACTACGAGCAGTACTTC	CASSQVLDYEQYF	.	TRBV4-1	TRBJ2-7	once
TGTGCCGGACATAGCGGGAGGACGAAGGATCCGGAGCTGTTTTTT	CAGHSGRTKDPELFF	TRBD2	TRBV5-3	TRBJ2-2	.
TGTGCCAGCAGCGCGGGCCGGGGCACTGAAGCTTTCTTT	CASSAGRGTEAFF	.	TRBV9	TRBJ1-1	.
TGTGCCAGCAAACGCACCGGGACGGGAGATTCACCCCTCCACTTT	CASKRTGTGDSPLHF	.	TRBV6-5	TRBJ1-6	.
TGTGCCAGCAGCCCAGGACAGGGGAGGACCGGGGAGCTGTTTTTT	CASSPGQGRTGELFF	TRBD1	TRBV7-3	TRBJ2-2	.
TGTGCCAGCAGCTTCCTGGACCGGGAGCTGTTTTTT	CASSFLDRELFF	.	TRBV11-2	TRBJ2-2	.
TGTGCCAGCAGCTCCCGGATGACGGGCGACGTTGAAAAACTGTTTTTT	CASSSRMTGDVEKLFF	.	TRBV5-6	TRBJ1-4	.
TGTGCCAGTAGATCAGCGGGGGGCGCTTTCTTT	CASRSAGGAFF	.	TRBV19	TRBJ1-1	.
TGTGCCAGTAGTATTAGCTGGACAGGCCGCAATCAGCCCCAGCATTTT	CASSISWTGRNQPQHF	TRBD1	TRBV19	TRBJ1-5	.
TGTGCCAGCTCACCAGGGGGATCGGATTCACCCCTCCACTTT	CASSPGGSDSPLHF	.	TRBV18	TRBJ1-6	.
TGCGCCAGCAGCTTTCCCGACAGGAACGAAGCTTTCTTT	CASSFPDRNEAFF	.	TRBV5-1	TRBJ1-1	.
TGTGCCAGCAGGTCCGCGAGCTCCTACGAGCAGTACTTC	CASRSASSYEQYF	.	TRBV2	TRBJ2-7	.
TGTGCCAGCAGAGGCAGGGCCGGGGAGCTGTTTTTT	CASRGRAGELFF	.	TRBV2	TRBJ2-2	once
TGCGCCAGCAGCCAAACATCAGGGGGCCGGGGCACTGAAGCTTTCTTT	CASSQTSGGRGTEAFF	TRBD1	TRBV4-1	TRBJ1-1	few
TGTGCCAGCAGCACCCTCGACGGCGGGAGCAGAGGACACAATGAGCAGTTCTTC	CASSTLDGGSRGHNEQFF	TRBD2	TRBV7-9	TRBJ2-1	.
TGTGCCACCAGTGATGAGGGGACAGGGAAGGCCGGGGAGCTGTTTTTT	CATSDEGTGKAGELFF	TRBD1	TRBV24-1	TRBJ2-2	.
TGCGCCAGCAGATTGGGCTCAGGAAACACTGAAGCTTTCTTT	CASRLGSGNTEAFF	.	TRBV5-1	TRBJ1-1	.
TGTGCCAGTAGTATATCCCAGGGAGGGGGCACCGGGGAGCTGTTTTTT	CASSISQGGGTGELFF	.	TRBV19	TRBJ2-2	.
TGTGCCAGCAGCCGAGAAGGAAATAGCAATCAGCCCCAGCATTTT	CASSREGNSNQPQHF	.	TRBV7-9	TRBJ1-5	.
TGCAGCGTTAACAGGGGAACGAACACCGGGGAGCTGTTTTTT	CSVNRGTNTGELFF	TRBD1	TRBV29-1	TRBJ2-2	.
TGCAGCGTTGTACAGTTGAACACTGAAGCTTTCTTT	CSVVQLNTEAFF	.	TRBV29-1	TRBJ1-1	.
TGTGCCAGCAGTGGGGACAGGGATACCGAGCAGTACTTC	CASSGDRDTEQYF	TRBD1	TRBV2	TRBJ2-7	once
TGTGCCAGCAGCCCCCGGACCCTGAACACCGGGGAGCTGTTTTTT	CASSPRTLNTGELFF	.	TRBV9	TRBJ2-2	.
TGTGCCAGCAGCCCGAGGTGGCAAGGGTGGGGTGACACTGAAGCTTTCTTT	CASSPRWQGWGDTEAFF	.	TRBV7-8	TRBJ1-1	.
TGTGCCAGCTCACCCGGACGGTATTACGAGCAGTACTTC	CASSPGRYYEQYF	.	TRBV18	TRBJ2-7	once
TGCGCCAGCAGCCAAGAAGGGACAGGGGCCCTTGAGCAGTACTTC	CASSQEGTGALEQYF	TRBD1	TRBV4-1	TRBJ2-7	.
TGTGCCAGCAGCTCTACGGGGGGCATTCCGAATTCACCCCTCCACTTT	CASSSTGGIPNSPLHF	.	TRBV11-3	TRBJ1-6	.
TGTGCCAGCTCACCTGAACAAGAGACCCAGTACTTC	CASSPEQETQYF	.	TRBV18	TRBJ2-5	few